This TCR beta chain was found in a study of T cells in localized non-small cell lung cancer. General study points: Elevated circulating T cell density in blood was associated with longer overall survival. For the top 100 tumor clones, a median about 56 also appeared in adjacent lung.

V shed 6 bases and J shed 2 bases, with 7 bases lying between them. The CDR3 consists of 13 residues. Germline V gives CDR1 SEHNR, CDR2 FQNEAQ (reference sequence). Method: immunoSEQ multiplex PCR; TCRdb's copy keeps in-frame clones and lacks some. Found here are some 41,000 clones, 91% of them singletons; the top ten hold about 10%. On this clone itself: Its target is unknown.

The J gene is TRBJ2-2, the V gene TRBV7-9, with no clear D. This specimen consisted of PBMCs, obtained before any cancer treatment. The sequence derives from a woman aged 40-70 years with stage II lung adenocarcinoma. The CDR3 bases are TGTGCCAGCAGTCCCAGAAACACCGGGGAGCTGTTTTTT. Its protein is CASSPRNTGELFF.